The source of this TCR beta chain is a study of cytomegalovirus exposure and HLA in healthy donors. Germline CDR1 SGHNT, CDR2 YENEEA. Trimming shortened V by 3 bases and J by 2 bases, and 9 bases separated the two germline ends. CDR3 length: 14 residues. PCR amplification relied on 60 Vbeta primers (plus 13 Jbeta primers). Produced via immunoSEQ multiplex PCR; TCRdb's table is partial and in-frame only. The data show 65,000 to 85,000 clones, 10% seen once. This chain connects TRBV11-3 to TRBJ2-3; possible D gene TRBD2, 6 bases. The receptor was isolated from a man aged 55-75 years in good health and CMV-seropositive. Material for sequencing was PBMCs. The CDR3 bases are TGTGCCAGCAGCTTTGGCGGGGCCACAGATACGCAGTATTTT. Its translation: CASSFGGATDTQYF. Complete variable domain (other parts from reference TRBV11-3 and TRBJ2-3): EAGVVQSPRYKIIEKKQPVAFWCNPISGHNTLYWYLQNLGQGPELLIRYENEEAVDDSQLPKDRFSAERLKGVDSTLKIQPAELGDSAVYLCASSFGGATDTQYFGPGTRLTVL.